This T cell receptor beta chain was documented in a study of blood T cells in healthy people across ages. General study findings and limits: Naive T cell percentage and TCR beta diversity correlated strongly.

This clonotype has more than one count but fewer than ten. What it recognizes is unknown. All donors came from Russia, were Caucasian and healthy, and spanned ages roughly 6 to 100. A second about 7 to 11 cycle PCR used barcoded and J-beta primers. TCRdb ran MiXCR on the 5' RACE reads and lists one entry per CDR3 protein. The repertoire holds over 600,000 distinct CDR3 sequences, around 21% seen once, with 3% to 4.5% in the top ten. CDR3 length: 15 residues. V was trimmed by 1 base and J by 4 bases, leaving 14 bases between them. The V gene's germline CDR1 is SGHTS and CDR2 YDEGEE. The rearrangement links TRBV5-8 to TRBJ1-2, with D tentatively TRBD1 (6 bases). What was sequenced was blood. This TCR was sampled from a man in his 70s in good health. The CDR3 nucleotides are TGTGCCAGCAGCTTGTGGCGGGGGGGCTTCTATGGCTACACCTTC. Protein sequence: CASSLWRGGFYGYTF.